This record looks at one TCR beta chain sequence and its context. This clone was observed a handful of times. Its antigen is still unknown. Base-call qualities are not available, and no considerably larger clone is one nucleotide away. This sample was taken from a study of radiation and T cells in renal cell carcinoma (dated by TCRdb to 2020 to 2021). Context from the whole study: Samples were obtained from a clinical trial, in which 15 Gy stereotactic body radiation therapy was delivered to primary renal cell carcinomas and nephrectomy was performed 4 weeks later. In total, almost 55 samples, comprising roughly 25 tumors and roughly 27 peripheral blood samples, were subjected to TCR beta sequencing. A total of 4 million to 5 million unique CDR3 nucleotide sequences, encoding 2.7 million or so unique CDR3 amino acid sequences, were found across all 50 or so samples.

Following the manufacturer's recommendations, the immunoSEQ kit was used to generate TCR beta libraries from genomic DNA. To prepare the libraries, a first multiplex PCR with proprietary primers was run, followed by a second PCR that added unique barcodes, and a bead cleanup was done after each round. A kit-provided positive control reaction and a negative control reaction were included in every sample batch. The final libraries were assessed on an Agilent 4200 TapeStation D1000 ScreenTape, pooled by volume, and quantified by qPCR. An Illumina NextSeq500 fitted with a MidOutput 150-cycle cartridge performed the sequencing, running 156 Read1 cycles and 15 Index1 cycles with the kit's custom primers. The pooled library was loaded at roughly 0.96 pM, with a roughly 18% PhiX control spiked in. The paper's data handling went like this. The vendor-processed data were analyzed in R, and a clonotype was defined as all T cells that share the same CDR3 nucleotide sequence. For clone abundance analyses, frequencies were normalized to the 10,000 most abundant clones per sample. Public T cell clones, which averaged fewer than five per sample, were removed prior to analysis. Tumor-enriched clonotypes and baseline blood-enriched clonotypes were defined as those with an abundance difference of at least 32-fold between compartments. Clonotypes expanded or contracted between blood time points were identified with a beta-binomial differential abundance model. The Baroni-Urbani and Buser coefficient was used to measure tumor-blood repertoire similarity, and groups were compared with two-tailed Wilcoxon tests in R. TCRdb holds this immuneACCESS table with in-frame rearrangements only. Some clones are missing; in checked studies, unresolved V genes explain under half, and the rest has no known cause. The V and J calls and the clone size are those of that table, but D and trimming were determined from the DNA. This sample holds tens of thousands of clones; 80% to 90% were observed only once. 20% to 25% of the sample is taken by the ten largest.

According to the germline V gene, CDR1 reads SGHDN and CDR2 reads FVKESK. Trimming takes 1 base from V and 8 bases from J, and the germline ends sit 5 bases apart. Taken from cysteine to phenylalanine, the CDR3 has 11 residues. This entry keeps only the CDR3 DNA: 33 bases, framed from base 1. On the study overall, not on this receptor specifically: In blood, the top tumor clonotypes increased from baseline to 2 weeks after radiation and then shrank by 4 weeks, which suggests a temporary expansion of tumor-resident clones. With a single-armed trial design, the study had no way to address how radiation dose or scheduling affects the TCR repertoire. Because pretreatment tumor biopsies were not available, the study could not determine whether clonotypes were already present within the tumor at baseline. Tracking of blood repertoire dynamics stopped at three to four weeks after treatment, with no follow-up past that point.

The meaning of the sample's time point label: blood 2 weeks post-SBRT. The intended sense of this specimen's treatment or condition label: 15 Gy SBRT to primary tumor, nephrectomy 4 weeks later. Serial peripheral blood from radiation-treated patients was sampled at baseline, 2 weeks and 4 weeks after SBRT to track tumor-enriched clonotypes. Every patient's renal cell carcinoma showed clear cell pathology. The QIAamp DNA Blood Mini Kit (Qiagen) was used to prepare genomic DNA for TCR sequencing. The analyses included just those samples that passed every quality control check. This sample comprised blood, obtained from a patient whose treatment included radiotherapy and nephrectomy. The sequence links TRBV14 to TRBJ1-1, with no reliable assignment of the D segment. This TCR was recovered from a woman aged 45-59 years with renal cell carcinoma. The DNA sequence is given as TGTGCCAGCAGCCAAGTAAACGAAGCTTTCTTT. It is translated as CASSQVNEAFF. With all but the CDR3 taken from the reference TRBV14 and TRBJ1-1 genes, the full variable domain is: EAGVTQFPSHSVIEKGQTVTLRCDPISGHDNLYWYRRVMGKEIKFLLHFVKESKQDESGMPNNRFLAERTGGTYSTLKVQPAELEDSGVYFCASSQVNEAFFGQGTRLTVV.